These 23 T cell receptor beta chains share one sample of origin, sequenced in a study of cytomegalovirus exposure and HLA in healthy donors. Both 60 Vbeta primers and 13 Jbeta primers went into the PCR. The data were produced by immunoSEQ multiplex PCR, yet TCRdb's version contains in-frame clones alone and is incomplete. This table has over 150,000 clones, just under 80% appearing once. The sequenced sample consisted of PBMCs. All receptors derive from a woman aged 50 to 60 in good health and CMV-seropositive.

This chain joins TRBV5-1 and TRBJ2-1; 11 bases fit TRBD2. J was trimmed by 7 bases and V by 0 bases; bases with no gene match: 3. CDR3 length: 15 amino acids. Germline V gene data show CDR1 as SGHRS and CDR2 as YFSETQ. Written as DNA, the CDR3 is TGCGCCAGCAGCTTGGAACTAGCGGGGGATAATGAGCAGTTCTTC. Protein sequence: CASSLELAGDNEQFF.

Only a few counts were recorded for this clone. DNA for the CDR3: TGTGCCAGCTCAACCCGGGACAGGGGGCCAGAGACCCAGTACTTC. Its translation is CASSTRDRGPETQYF. This chain uses TRBV18 with TRBJ2-5, with TRBD1 matching 12 bases. With 5 bases clipped from V and 4 bases from J, the junction kept 5 bases outside the gene matches. Germline V lookup: CDR1 KGHSH, CDR2 LQKENI. This CDR3 comprises 15 residues.

This clone has a handful of counts. The chain carries TRBV4-1 and TRBJ2-5; D is perhaps TRBD1 (5 bases). The ends were cut back, 8 bases at V and 3 bases at J, with 16 bases in the middle. There are 14 residues in the CDR3. CDR1 is MGHRA, CDR2 YSYEKL, per germline. The CDR3 DNA reads as TGCGCCAGCCATGAAAAGGCAGGGAAAGAGACCCAGTACTTC. It encodes CASHEKAGKETQYF.

Worth noting for this clone: Other DNA sequences in the same sample also yield this CDR3. The chain combines TRBV7-2 with TRBJ1-2, with 8 nucleotides matching TRBD1. V lost 1 base and J lost 4; bases outside the gene matches: 2. The germline gives CDR1 SGHTA, CDR2 FQGNSA. The length of the CDR3 is 14 residues. The CDR3 nucleotides read TGTGCCAGCAGCTTAGGGCAGGGGGCCTATGGCTACACCTTC. Translated, it gives CASSLGQGAYGYTF.

This clone was seen a single time. This chain links TRBV5-5 with TRBJ1-2; D might be TRBD1 (5 bases). With 4 bases removed from V and 11 bases from J, the gap between germline ends came to 24 bases. The CDR3 totals 15 residues. CDR1 is SGHKS, CDR2 YYEKEE, per germline (reference sequence). The CDR3 sequence: CASSARTAQPGPYTF. The CDR3 bases are TGTGCCAGCAGCGCCCGGACCGCTCAACCAGGGCCTTACACCTTC.

The sample holds one count of this clone. The J gene is TRBJ2-7, the V gene TRBV7-2, with 7 bases matching TRBD2. The CDR3 runs 15 residues. Germline V gene lookup returns CDR1 SGHTA and CDR2 FQGNSA. V lost 5 bases, J lost 6 bases, and 13 bases stayed unmatched. Here the CDR3 reads CASSPGGGGMLEQYF. In nucleotides, the CDR3 is TGTGCCAGCAGCCCGGGAGGAGGCGGGATGCTCGAGCAGTACTTC.

The rearrangement joins TRBV2 to TRBJ1-5, with TRBD1 matching over 12 bases. V shed 8 bases and J 6 bases; nucleotides not matched to a gene: 14. The CDR3 is made up of 17 amino acids. Germline-derived CDR1 and CDR2 are SNHLY and FYNNEI. Written as DNA, the CDR3 is TGTGCCAGCCGTCCGGGGACAGGGGGCCACCGAGGTCAGCCCCAGCATTTT. Its translation is CASRPGTGGHRGQPQHF.

This chain uses TRBV9 with TRBJ2-5; possibly TRBD1 for D (6 bases). Germline CDR1 SGDLS, CDR2 YYNGEE. Trimming cost V 2 bases and J 2 bases, with 10 bases left between them. The CDR3 has 14 amino acids. The CDR3 DNA reads as TGTGCCAGCAGCGTCAGGGGAGATCAAGAGACCCAGTACTTC. This gives the protein CASSVRGDQETQYF.

This clone was observed once. The chain employs TRBV5-1 and TRBJ1-6; 12 bases are shared with TRBD1. Germline CDR1 is SGHRS and CDR2 is YFSETQ. J lost 10 bases, V lost 2 bases, and 7 bases had no gene match. The CDR3 covers 16 residues. The CDR3 DNA is TGCGCCAGCAGCTTTTCCGGGACAGGGGGCGACTCACCCCTCCACTTT. Its translation: CASSFSGTGGDSPLHF. The full variable domain, with the rest looked up from reference TRBV5-1 and TRBJ1-6, is KAGVTQTPRYLIKTRGQQVTLSCSPISGHRSVSWYQQTPGQGLQFLFEYFSETQRNKGNFPGRFSGRQFSNSRSEMNVSTLELGDSALYLCASSFSGTGGDSPLHFGNGTRLTVT.

The chain has TRBV29-1 and TRBJ2-2; D is possibly TRBD2 (7 bases). Germline assignment: CDR1 SQVTM and CDR2 ANQGSEA. The CDR3 loop spans 15 amino acids. The V end was cut by 7 bases, the J end by 4 bases, with 19 bases between. The chain's CDR3 is CSALAAGAGTGELFF. CDR3 coding DNA: TGCAGCGCACTGGCGGCGGGGGCGGGCACCGGGGAGCTGTTTTTT.

The rearrangement uses TRBV4-3 and TRBJ1-2, with a tentative D call TRBD1 (5 bases). Trimming took off 3 bases at V and 10 bases at J, with 15 bases between the two ends. Per germline, CDR1 LGHNA and CDR2 YSLEER. This CDR3 is built from 13 residues. This chain's CDR3 is CASSHQSQGFYTF. CDR3 nucleotide sequence: TGCGCCAGCAGCCACCAATCTCAGGGCTTCTACACCTTC.

This sequence joins TRBV5-6 and TRBJ1-2; 7 bases are shared with TRBD1. The CDR3 covers 13 residues. From germline, CDR1 is SGHDT and CDR2 YYEEEE. J was trimmed by 7 bases and V by 4 bases; bases with no gene match: 7. As DNA, the CDR3 is TGTGCCAGCAGCCGACAGGGTTTGGCTGGCTACACCTTC. Translating gives CASSRQGLAGYTF.

This chain uses TRBV6-1 with TRBJ1-4, with 7 bases fitting TRBD1. The germline gives CDR1 MNHNS, CDR2 SASEGT. The CDR3 is made up of 13 amino acids. V dropped 8 bases and J dropped 4; count of bases not matched to a gene: 4. CDR3 nucleotide sequence: TGTGCCAGCGTCGACAGGGATAATGAAAAACTGTTTTTT. Translation gives CASVDRDNEKLFF.

The rearrangement links TRBV30 to TRBJ1-5, with 7 bases matching TRBD1. Germline V gene sequence: CDR1 GTSNPN, CDR2 SVGIG (reference sequence). This CDR3 region has 16 residues. V was pared by 2 bases and J by 3 bases, with 10 bases of the junction left unmatched. The CDR3 is CAWSIERGLHNQPQHF. The CDR3 region has the DNA TGTGCCTGGAGTATCGAAAGGGGGCTACACAATCAGCCCCAGCATTTT.

This chain joins TRBV19 and TRBJ1-3; tentatively, D is TRBD1 (5 bases). Germline CDR1 is LNHDA and CDR2 is SQIVND (reference sequence). V shed 6 bases and J shed 3 bases, with 15 bases lying between them. The CDR3 spans 15 residues. The CDR3 DNA sequence: TGTGCCAGTAGATTCGGCAGGGTGGGTGGAAACACCATATATTTT. Translating gives CASRFGRVGGNTIYF.

This chain joins TRBV28 and TRBJ2-1; 8 nucleotides match TRBD1. CDR3 length equals 14 residues. In germline, CDR1 is MDHEN, CDR2 SYDVKM. Trimming at V came to 3 bases and at J to 8 bases, leaving 6 bases not matched to a gene. In DNA, the CDR3 is TGTGCCAGCAGTTTGGGGGACAGGAGCCATGAGCAGTTCTTC. The encoded protein is CASSLGDRSHEQFF.

The chain employs TRBV2 and TRBJ1-2; 11 bases fit TRBD1. Germline assignment: CDR1 SNHLY and CDR2 FYNNEI. This CDR3 region has 14 residues. The ends lost 4 bases at V and 7 bases at J; junction bases unmatched: 5. The CDR3 loop is CASSVGQGAGGYTF. Here the CDR3 DNA reads TGTGCCAGCAGTGTCGGACAGGGGGCTGGTGGCTACACCTTC.

The genes are TRBV27 and TRBJ1-1, with 7 bases aligning to TRBD1. V gave up 0 bases and J gave up 4 bases; unmatched junction bases: 2. The CDR3 has 14 residues. Looked up from germline, CDR1 is MNHEY and CDR2 is SMNVEV (reference sequence). The CDR3 nucleotides are TGTGCCAGCAGTTTATCGCCAGGGGGCACTGAAGCTTTCTTT. Translation: CASSLSPGGTEAFF.

This chain uses TRBV5-6 with TRBJ2-2; 7 nucleotides agree with TRBD1. V was clipped by 4 bases and J by 5 bases; unmatched bases: 11. Germline V gene data show CDR1 as SGHDT and CDR2 as YYEEEE. This CDR3 has 16 amino acids. The CDR3 region has the DNA TGTGCCAGCAGCCAAGGGAACAGGGGTGGAACCGGGGAGCTGTTTTTT. Translated, it gives CASSQGNRGGTGELFF.

The chain uses TRBV4-1 and TRBJ1-5, with D possibly TRBD1 on 6 matching bases. Germline assignment: CDR1 MGHRA and CDR2 YSYEKL. This CDR3 region has 16 residues. Trimming pared 3 bases from V and 2 bases from J, leaving 14 bases between. The chain's CDR3 is CASSHPRGNGNQPQHF. The CDR3 DNA reads TGCGCCAGCAGCCACCCCAGGGGAAATGGCAATCAGCCCCAGCATTTT.

V is TRBV7-2 and J is TRBJ2-5; the match to TRBD2 covers 9 bases. The J segment lost 5 bases and the V segment lost 5 bases, leaving 6 bases of the junction unmatched. CDR3 length equals 14 residues. Germline CDR1 is SGHTA and CDR2 is FQGNSA. The CDR3 DNA reads as TGTGCCAGCAGCCCGGGACTAGCAGTGGAGACCCAGTACTTC. Translation: CASSPGLAVETQYF.

The chain combines TRBV7-9 with TRBJ1-1, with a tentative D call TRBD1 (5 bases). V was clipped by 0 bases and J by 3 bases, with 8 bases between them. Germline CDR1 SEHNR, CDR2 FQNEAQ (reference sequence). The CDR3 runs 14 residues. The CDR3 loop is CASSLAGGYTEAFF. The CDR3 nucleotides read TGTGCCAGCAGCTTAGCGGGGGGGTACACTGAAGCTTTCTTT. The variable domain in full, completed from reference TRBV7-9 and TRBJ1-1, reads DTGVSQNPRHKITKRGQNVTFRCDPISEHNRLYWYRQTLGQGPEFLTYFQNEAQLEKSRLLSDRFSAERPKGSFSTLEIQRTEQGDSAMYLCASSLAGGYTEAFFGQGTRLTVV.

The V call is TRBV5-1, the J call TRBJ1-2; the match to TRBD1 covers 8 bases. The J segment lost 4 bases and the V segment lost 6 bases, leaving 11 bases of the junction unmatched. Germline CDR1 SGHRS, CDR2 YFSETQ. The CDR3 loop spans 15 amino acids. The CDR3 spells CASIDDTGGGYGYTF. As DNA, the CDR3 is TGCGCCAGCATCGATGACACAGGGGGTGGCTATGGCTACACCTTC.